This entry describes one TCR beta chain. Expressed TCRB transcripts were sequenced, since all the RNA that had been isolated was reverse transcribed. Data came from immunoSEQ multiplex PCR; TCRdb stores just in-frame clones and leaves some out. The profile shows some 900,000 clones, roughly a sixth of them singletons. The data were taken from a study of beta chain features in type 1 diabetes. Germline-derived CDR1 and CDR2 are SGHTA and FQGNSA. V shed 0 bases, J shed 7 bases, and the junction held 2 bases outside the gene matches. The length of the CDR3 is 14 residues. The V gene is TRBV7-2, the J gene TRBJ2-7; 11 nucleotides align to TRBD2. This sequence was found in a woman between 18 and 29 years old in good health. The material sequenced was naive CD4+ T cells from blood. This chain's CDR3 is CASSLASGRVEQYF. Written as DNA, the CDR3 is TGTGCCAGCAGCTTAGCTAGCGGGAGGGTAGAGCAGTACTTC.